This entry describes one TCR beta chain. This CDR3 has 14 residues. Trimming stripped 4 bases from V and 4 bases from J, with 13 bases between. Germline loops: CDR1 MNHNS, CDR2 SASEGT. As originally analysed: Reference gene primer amplification in the assay estimated nucleated cell counts. Some clones are missing from TCRdb's copy, which holds only in-frame ones; the method was immunoSEQ multiplex PCR. That table gives V, J and clone size, and the DNA gave D and trimming. The sample contains about 120,000 clones, 83% of which appear only once. The sample is drawn from a study of blood T cell repertoires in COVID-19. Study in general: Sites in the United States, Italy and Spain provided acute and convalescent COVID-19 samples. In each case, the material was cDNA or gDNA derived from T cells, B-cell-depleted T cells, or PBMCs.

The sample comprised peripheral blood. The receptor's source is a man between 25 and 39 years old with acute or convalescent COVID-19. The rearrangement uses TRBV6-1 and TRBJ1-1; no reliable D call. The CDR3 nucleotides read TGTGCCAGCAGTGGAGCGGGTCGGGGCACTGAAGCTTTCTTT. It is translated as CASSGAGRGTEAFF.